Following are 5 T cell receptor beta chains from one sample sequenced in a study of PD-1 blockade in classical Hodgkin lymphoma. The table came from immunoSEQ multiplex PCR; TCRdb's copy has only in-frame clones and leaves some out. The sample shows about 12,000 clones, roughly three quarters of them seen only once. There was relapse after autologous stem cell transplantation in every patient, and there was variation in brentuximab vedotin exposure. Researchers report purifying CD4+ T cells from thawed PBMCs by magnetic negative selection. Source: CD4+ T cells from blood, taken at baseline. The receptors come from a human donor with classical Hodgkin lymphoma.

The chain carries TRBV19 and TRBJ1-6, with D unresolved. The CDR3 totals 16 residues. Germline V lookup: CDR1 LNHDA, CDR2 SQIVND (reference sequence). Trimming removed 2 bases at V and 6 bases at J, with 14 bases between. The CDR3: CASSIKGVDGNSPLHF. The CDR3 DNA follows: TGTGCCAGTAGTATAAAGGGAGTTGACGGTAATTCACCCCTCCACTTT.

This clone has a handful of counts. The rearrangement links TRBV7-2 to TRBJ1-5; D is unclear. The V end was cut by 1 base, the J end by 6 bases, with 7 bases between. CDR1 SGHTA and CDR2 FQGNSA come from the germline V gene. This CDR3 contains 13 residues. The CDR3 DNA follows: TGTGCCAGCAGCTTAGTATCCGGTCAGCCCCAGCATTTT. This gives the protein CASSLVSGQPQHF.

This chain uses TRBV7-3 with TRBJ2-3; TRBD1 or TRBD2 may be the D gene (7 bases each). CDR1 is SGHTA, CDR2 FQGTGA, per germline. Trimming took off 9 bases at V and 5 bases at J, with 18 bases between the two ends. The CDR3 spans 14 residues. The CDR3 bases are TGTGCCAGTTCCCGCAGGGGGGGAGGAGATACGCAGTATTTT. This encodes CASSRRGGGDTQYF.

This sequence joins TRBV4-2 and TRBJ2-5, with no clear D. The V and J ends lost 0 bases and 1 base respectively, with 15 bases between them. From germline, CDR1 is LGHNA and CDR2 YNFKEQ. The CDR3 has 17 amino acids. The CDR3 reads CASSQDPSRALQETQYF. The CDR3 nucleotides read TGTGCCAGCAGCCAAGATCCTTCGAGAGCACTCCAAGAGACCCAGTACTTC.

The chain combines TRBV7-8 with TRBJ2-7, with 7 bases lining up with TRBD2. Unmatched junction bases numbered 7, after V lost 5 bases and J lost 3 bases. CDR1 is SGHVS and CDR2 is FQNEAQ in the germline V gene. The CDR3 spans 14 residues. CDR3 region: CASSLREGLYEQYF. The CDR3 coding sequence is TGTGCCAGCAGCCTTAGGGAGGGGCTCTACGAGCAGTACTTC.